This T cell receptor beta chain derives from a study of cytomegalovirus exposure and HLA in healthy donors. Study as a whole: Approximately 200 million T cells yielded 117 million unique TCR beta sequences in earlier analysis.

The donors comprised healthy bone marrow donors. Germline CDR1 reads MGHRA; CDR2 reads YSYEKL. This CDR3 is 15 amino acids long. Trimming removed 1 base at V and 4 bases at J, with 11 bases between. In the PCR, 60 Vbeta and 13 Jbeta primers were used. The method was immunoSEQ multiplex PCR; TCRdb's version includes in-frame clones alone and lacks a portion of them. This table has under 150,000 clones, about 70% appearing once. Regarding this clone: Its target is not known.

Regarding the study as a whole: Later on, analysis showed that most CMV-associated TCR beta chains appeared to be HLA-restricted. V- and J-gene trimming of TCR beta was linked (in a later analysis) to a missense DCLRE1C variant.

Sequences were obtained from PBMCs. The source is a woman in her thirties or forties in good health and CMV-seronegative. The chain joins TRBV4-1 to TRBJ1-5; D may be TRBD1 (5 bases). CDR3 nucleotides: TGCGCCAGCAGCCAAGGTCCAGGGCGAAATCAGCCCCAGCATTTT. Amino acids: CASSQGPGRNQPQHF.